What follows are 27 T cell receptor beta chains derived from one specimen sequenced in a study of blood T cell repertoires in COVID-19. TCRdb keeps only in-frame clones here, not all; method: immunoSEQ multiplex PCR. Among about 53,000 clones listed, 85% to 95% were seen once. Material: peripheral blood. Every receptor here comes from a human donor in a cohort sampled during active COVID-19.

This chain links TRBV27 with TRBJ2-7; TRBD2 matches at 9 bases. Germline CDR1 reads MNHEY; CDR2 reads SMNVEV (reference sequence). This CDR3 is 15 amino acids long. V trimming: 3 bases; J trimming: 6 bases; junction bases outside the gene matches: 9. The CDR3, as DNA: TGTGCCAGCAGTTTGACCCCGGGACTAGCACCCGAGCAGTACTTC. Its translation: CASSLTPGLAPEQYF.

CDR3 amino acids: CASRRVAGRPSTDTQYF. CDR3 DNA: TGTGCCAGCAGGAGAGTAGCGGGGCGCCCTAGCACAGATACGCAGTATTTT. The V gene is TRBV2, the J gene TRBJ2-3, with 8 bases identical to TRBD2. This CDR3 contains 17 residues. In germline, CDR1 is SNHLY, CDR2 FYNNEI. Trimming took 6 bases from V and 0 from J; bases not matched to a gene: 11.

CDR3 amino acids: CASRPLPGQGNTGELFF. The CDR3 DNA follows: TGTGCCAGTAGACCGCTCCCGGGACAGGGGAACACCGGGGAGCTGTTTTTT. The chain links TRBV19 to TRBJ2-2; 9 bases are a match to TRBD1. Germline CDR1 reads LNHDA; CDR2 reads SQIVND (reference sequence). The CDR3 length is 17 residues. Trimming removed 6 bases from V and 1 base from J; junction bases left unmatched: 9.

This clone was counted a single time. One end of the junction fails to match germline, which may point to a read error. The V call is TRBV7-2, the J call TRBJ2-3; possible D gene TRBD1, 6 bases. CDR1 SGHTA and CDR2 FQGNSA come from the germline V gene. The CDR3 totals 14 residues. This chain's CDR3 is CASTLLDRTDTQYF. The CDR3 DNA is TGTGCCAGCACCTTACTCGACAGGACAGATACGCAGTATTTT.

The chain is built from TRBV21-1 and TRBJ2-3; the table's D call, TRBD2, was not checked against the DNA. TRBV21-1 counts as a pseudogene. This CDR3 spans 19 amino acids. The CDR3 DNA is TGTGCCAGCAGCAAAGCGCTGGAGGTACAGAGCGAGCCCACAGATACGCAGTATTTT. Its translation is CASSKALEVQSEPTDTQYF.

CDR3 bases: TGTGCCAGCAGCCAGGACAGGGCCGTGAAGGCTTTCTTT. Its protein product is CASSQDRAVKAFF. The rearrangement links TRBV14 to TRBJ1-1, with TRBD1 matching over 8 bases. The CDR3 contains 13 residues. V lost 3 bases, J lost 11 bases, and 8 bases stayed unmatched. Germline V CDR1 and CDR2: SGHDN, FVKESK.

The chain joins TRBV5-1 to TRBJ1-4; TRBD1 might be the D (6 bases). The germline V gene has CDR1 SGHRS and CDR2 YFSETQ. The CDR3 is 15 amino acids. Trimming removed 4 bases from V and 6 bases from J, with 16 bases in between. The CDR3 DNA is TGCGCCAGCAGCGAAGACAGGCTTGGGGATGAAAAACTGTTTTTT. Translated: CASSEDRLGDEKLFF. The entire variable domain, with the rest obtained from reference TRBV5-1 and TRBJ1-4, is as follows: KAGVTQTPRYLIKTRGQQVTLSCSPISGHRSVSWYQQTPGQGLQFLFEYFSETQRNKGNFPGRFSGRQFSNSRSEMNVSTLELGDSALYLCASSEDRLGDEKLFFGSGTQLSVL.

In DNA, the CDR3 is TGTGCCACCAGTGATCAGACAGGGGGTAAAGAGACCCAGTACTTC. Translation gives CATSDQTGGKETQYF. V gene TRBV24-1 combines with J gene TRBJ2-5; 9 positions match TRBD1. The J segment lost 3 bases and the V segment lost 3 bases, leaving 4 bases of the junction unmatched. Germline lookup yields CDR1 KGHDR and CDR2 SFDVKD. This CDR3 has 15 amino acids.

The J gene is TRBJ1-4, the V gene TRBV6-5; D unresolved. CDR3 size: 15 residues. Germline V CDR1 and CDR2: MNHEY, SVGAGI. With 7 bases removed from V and 1 base from J, the gap between germline ends came to 13 bases. CDR3 sequence (DNA): TGTGCCAGCATCGTCGGGGTGGAAACTAATGAAAAACTGTTTTTT. Translation: CASIVGVETNEKLFF.

This chain connects TRBV18 to TRBJ2-5; no clear D. Trimming removed 3 bases at V and 2 bases at J, with 4 bases between. The CDR3 loop spans 12 amino acids. Germline loops: CDR1 KGHSH, CDR2 LQKENI. The DNA for the CDR3 is TGTGCCAGCTCACCTAATCAAGAGACCCAGTACTTC. This encodes CASSPNQETQYF.

The V gene is TRBV4-1, the J gene TRBJ2-3; TRBD2 agrees at 7 bases. Trimming took 1 base from V and 0 from J; bases not matched to a gene: 13. The CDR3 spans 19 residues. The germline CDR1 and CDR2 sequences are MGHRA and YSYEKL. In DNA form, the CDR3 reads TGCGCCAGCAGCCAAGTATTGGGCGGGAGCGAGCCTAGCACAGATACGCAGTATTTT. It encodes CASSQVLGGSEPSTDTQYF.

This clone was counted only a few times. The chain recombines TRBV4-1 with TRBJ1-5; D remains ambiguous. The CDR3 sequence is 15 residues long. CDR1 is MGHRA and CDR2 is YSYEKL in the germline V gene. V was trimmed by 6 bases and J by 3 bases, leaving 15 bases between them. The CDR3 loop reads CASSTDRAPNQPQHF. The CDR3 coding sequence is TGCGCCAGCAGTACCGATAGAGCGCCCAATCAGCCCCAGCATTTT.

The CDR3 nucleotides read TGTGCCACCCGAGCTAGCGGGGGGGCCTCTAGCACAGATACGCAGTATTTT. Translating gives CATRASGGASSTDTQYF. The chain is built from TRBV24-1 and TRBJ2-3; 12 bases align to TRBD2. The CDR3 is 17 residues long. J was trimmed by 0 bases and V by 9 bases; bases with no gene match: 9. Germline V CDR1 and CDR2: KGHDR, SFDVKD.

The genes are TRBV20-1 and TRBJ2-3; 9 nucleotides align to TRBD2. V was clipped by 3 bases and J by 2 bases; unmatched bases: 6. This CDR3 comprises 15 residues. Germline V CDR1 and CDR2: DFQATT, SNEGSKA (reference sequence). CDR3 sequence reads: CSASQAGGYTDTQYF. CDR3 DNA sequence: TGCAGTGCTAGTCAAGCGGGGGGATACACAGATACGCAGTATTTT.

The chain combines TRBV9 with TRBJ1-2; 7 bases map to TRBD1. This CDR3 has 14 amino acids. CDR1 SGDLS and CDR2 YYNGEE come from the germline V gene. After removal of 7 bases from V and 6 bases from J, the junction contained 12 bases not matched to a gene. Here the CDR3 reads CASGPPGTDNGYTF. CDR3 nucleotides: TGTGCCAGCGGACCACCTGGGACAGACAATGGCTACACCTTC. The whole variable domain, remainder taken from reference TRBV9 and TRBJ1-2, is DSGVTQTPKHLITATGQRVTLRCSPRSGDLSVYWYQQSLDQGLQFLIQYYNGEERAKGNILERFSAQQFPDLHSELNLSSLELGDSALYFCASGPPGTDNGYTFGSGTRLTVV.

This chain connects TRBV9 to TRBJ2-7, with TRBD2 matching over 9 bases. Germline values: CDR1 SGDLS, CDR2 YYNGEE. This CDR3 has 15 amino acids. V trimming: 2 bases; J trimming: 6 bases; junction bases outside the gene matches: 9. The CDR3 region is CASSVSAGGSSEQYF. Here the CDR3 DNA reads TGTGCCAGCAGCGTTTCAGCGGGAGGCTCTTCCGAGCAGTACTTC.

The rearrangement links TRBV7-3 to TRBJ1-4; TRBD1 agrees at 8 bases. V was clipped by 3 bases and J by 8 bases; unmatched bases: 11. Germline lookup yields CDR1 SGHTA and CDR2 FQGTGA. The CDR3 extends over 16 amino acids. This CDR3 is CASSLGGQGGGEKLFF. The DNA of the CDR3 is TGTGCCAGCAGCTTGGGCGGACAGGGTGGGGGCGAAAAACTGTTTTTT.

The rearrangement links TRBV2 to TRBJ2-3; TRBD2 aligns across 10 bases. Germline V CDR1 and CDR2: SNHLY, FYNNEI. The junction had 4 bases not matched to a gene; V was cut back by 0 bases and J by 4 bases. This CDR3 has 16 amino acids. The CDR3 DNA follows: TGTGCCAGCAGTGAAGCTATAGCGGGAGGTCCAGATACGCAGTATTTT. Translating gives CASSEAIAGGPDTQYF.

The chain carries TRBV7-6 and TRBJ2-2, with D possibly TRBD1 on 6 matching bases. The CDR3 covers 14 residues. Trimming cost V 1 base and J 13 bases, with 16 bases left between them. The germline CDR1 and CDR2 sequences are SGHVS and FNYEAQ. The CDR3 region is CASSLVFSGDWLFF. CDR3 DNA sequence: TGTGCCAGCAGCTTAGTTTTTTCAGGGGATTGGCTGTTTTTT.

V gene TRBV7-9 combines with J gene TRBJ2-1, with 10 bases fitting TRBD2. The V gene's germline CDR1 is SEHNR and CDR2 FQNEAQ (reference sequence). V lost 1 base to trimming and J lost 5 bases; unmatched junction nucleotides: 2. CDR3 length: 15 residues. The CDR3 protein is CASSLVGTSDNEQFF. CDR3 bases: TGTGCCAGCAGCTTAGTTGGGACTAGCGACAATGAGCAGTTCTTC.

V usage is TRBV5-1 and J usage is TRBJ1-3; no clear D gene. Trimming removed 2 bases from V and 1 base from J, with 13 bases in between. The germline gives CDR1 SGHRS, CDR2 YFSETQ. The length of the CDR3 is 16 residues. The CDR3 DNA follows: TGCGCCAGCAGCTTAAGCCTTGAAGTTTCTGGAAACACCATATATTTT. It translates to CASSLSLEVSGNTIYF.

This clone was counted a few times. The chain recombines TRBV4-2 with TRBJ1-5, with TRBD1 as a possible D gene (6 bases). The V gene lost 2 bases and the J gene lost 0 bases, with 17 bases spanning the gap. CDR3 size: 18 residues. The germline CDR1 and CDR2 sequences are LGHNA and YNFKEQ. The CDR3 sequence is CASSQTKQGKYSNQPQHF. CDR3 in DNA: TGTGCCAGCAGCCAAACAAAACAGGGAAAATATAGCAATCAGCCCCAGCATTTT.

The V gene is TRBV10-1, the J gene TRBJ1-2; D is uncertain. The CDR3 is made up of 13 amino acids. Germline values: CDR1 WNHNN, CDR2 SYGVQD (reference sequence). V shed 0 bases and J shed 4 bases, with 6 bases lying between them. CDR3: CASSESSGYGYTF. The CDR3 region has the DNA TGCGCCAGCAGTGAGTCGAGCGGCTATGGCTACACCTTC.

V gene TRBV7-2 combines with J gene TRBJ2-1; TRBD2 matches 8 bases. The junction had 2 bases not matched to a gene; V was cut back by 2 bases and J by 8 bases. This CDR3 has 13 amino acids. Germline V gene lookup returns CDR1 SGHTA and CDR2 FQGNSA. This CDR3 is CASSLPAGDEQFF. CDR3 nucleotide sequence: TGTGCCAGCAGCTTACCAGCGGGGGATGAGCAGTTCTTC. The whole variable domain, filled in from reference TRBV7-2 and TRBJ2-1, reads GAGVSQSPSNKVTEKGKDVELRCDPISGHTALYWYRQSLGQGLEFLIYFQGNSAPDKSGLPSDRFSAERTGGSVSTLTIQRTQQEDSAVYLCASSLPAGDEQFFGPGTRLTVL.

The chain recombines TRBV9 with TRBJ2-3; 11 bases align to TRBD2. This CDR3 spans 18 amino acids. The ends lost 0 bases at V and 6 bases at J; junction bases unmatched: 12. Germline V gene sequence: CDR1 SGDLS, CDR2 YYNGEE. CDR3 nucleotides: TGTGCCAGCAGCGTAGGACGAACTAGCGGGAGTGCCTGGGATACGCAGTATTTT. Protein sequence: CASSVGRTSGSAWDTQYF.

The chain joins TRBV6-1 to TRBJ1-5; D is possibly TRBD1 (5 bases). Per germline, CDR1 MNHNS and CDR2 SASEGT. V was shortened by 1 base and J by 4 bases, with 14 bases between the two germline ends. CDR3 length: 16 residues. CDR3 nucleotide sequence: TGTGCCAGCAGTGAAGTAAAAGGGGTCCTAAATCAGCCCCAGCATTTT. Amino acids: CASSEVKGVLNQPQHF.

This chain connects TRBV19 to TRBJ1-1, with D hard to call. Germline CDR1 reads LNHDA; CDR2 reads SQIVND (reference sequence). Trimming pared 2 bases from V and 9 bases from J, leaving 19 bases between. This CDR3 region has 15 residues. The CDR3 loop is CASSIRGGAGSQAFF. CDR3 coding DNA: TGTGCCAGTAGTATAAGAGGAGGAGCAGGCTCCCAAGCTTTCTTT.